The clone carrying this TCR beta chain has more than one count but fewer than ten. The antigen remains unidentified. The data were obtained in a study of T-cell reconstitution after alpha-beta-depleted transplantation in children. Overall study results and limits: Several hundred expanded graft clones reportedly gave rise to the alpha-beta T cells present about two months after transplant. The main origin of T-cell counts and diversity one year after transplant was newly produced T cells.

Germline-derived CDR1 and CDR2 are SQVTM and ANQGSEA. The CDR3 totals 12 residues. V dropped 5 bases and J dropped 3 bases, with 11 bases sitting between them. Researchers prepared the TCRbeta library using unique molecular identifiers, the study reports. TCRdb reprocessed the PCR reads via MiXCR and lists one record per CDR3 protein. The sample contains about 460,000 distinct CDR3 sequences, under 12% of which appear only once. The V call is TRBV29-1, the J call TRBJ2-7, with D possibly TRBD2 on 5 matching bases. Sample: PBMCs, taken before TCRalphabeta/CD19-depleted stem cell transplant. The TCR sequence derives from a child aged 2 to 10 with inherited bone marrow failure, due to receive a stem cell transplant. The CDR3 DNA follows: TGCAGCGTTACGAGCGGAAACTACGAGCAGTACTTC. Its translation is CSVTSGNYEQYF.